Here is one T cell receptor (beta chain) with its context. The target of this receptor is not known. No much larger clone exists at a distance of one base, and base qualities are not known. Via the germline V gene, CDR1 is MNHEY and CDR2 SVGEGT. The CDR3 holds 13 amino acids from the cysteine to the phenylalanine. The kept DNA is CDR3 alone, 39 bases in frame from the first base. Between the V and J ends, shortened by 2 bases and 3 bases respectively, the junction contains 7 bases. This sample is drawn from a study of T cell responses to AZD1222 COVID-19 vaccine (dated by TCRdb to the early 2020s). Describing the broader study: AZD1222 recipients whose second dose came at about 4 weeks and those whose second dose came at about 12 weeks were combined into one group, since spike-specific TCR depth and breadth did not differ between the two schedules. TCR sequencing covered 230 to 250 trial participants: about 210 given two doses of AZD1222 and about 26 given two doses of MenACWY control vaccine. Trial participants were enrolled by age into subgroups of 18-55, 56-69 and 70-plus years, and around 150, 28 and 57 TCR-sequenced participants, respectively, were included in these subgroups.

General study outcomes and caveats: In the small 56-69-year group, the increase in depth fell short of significance, most likely because of low power. Vaccine-associated CD4 TCRs spanned the whole spike protein, with dominant responses in regions 160-218 and 743-854. Most participants were white British and females outnumbered males, and the authors suggested that clonal diversity may have been underestimated. Spike-specific TCR breadth and depth rose significantly after two AZD1222 doses compared with day 0 and with MenACWY recipients. Conclusions about previously exposed vaccinees are limited, since just six AZD1222 recipients were seropositive for SARS-CoV-2 at baseline. No day 14 peak-response samples were available, so repertoires were characterized only after the peak T cell response. Reportedly, close to half of the unique spike-specific TCRs recognized epitopes lying outside the regions that are mutated in the B.1.351 and B.1.1.7 variants.

The CDR3 regions of human TCRbeta chains were analyzed by immunosequencing. As for the authors' bioinformatics: TCRs in the repertoires were compared against a reference library of SARS-CoV-2-specific TCRs that had been generated with the MIRA antigen-specificity platform. Breadth meant the fraction of unique TCRs that were SARS-CoV-2-associated, whereas depth meant the fraction of total T cells that were SARS-CoV-2-associated. Using the MIRA data, each spike-specific TCR was assigned both to the spike region to which the TCR was reactive and to a CD4 or CD8 class. Log10-transformed breadth and depth values were compared by one-way ANOVA with Sidak's multiple comparisons tests. TCRdb's version of the immuneACCESS table is confined to in-frame rearrangements and falls short of the full clone set. An unresolved V gene accounts for under half of the shortfall where checked; the remainder is of unknown origin. V and J calls plus clone size are reproduced from that table; the DNA served to infer D and trimming. The sample profile shows about 150,000 clones; 90% of them were found once. The ten top clones hold 1.5% to 2% of the sample.

The time point label corresponds to: baseline before first vaccination. Vaccinee samples came from UK trials COV001 and COV002, including a single-blind randomized controlled phase 2/3 trial of AZD1222 (ChAdOx1 nCoV-19) in healthy adults. For TCRbeta chain sequencing, PBMC samples from trial participants were taken at day 0 and at day 28 after the second dose. The clonotype was recovered from an adult in good health. This sequence uses TRBV6-2 or TRBV6-3 and TRBJ1-2; tentative D gene TRBD1, with 6 bases matching. Sequenced here: peripheral blood, sampled on day 0 of AZD1222 vaccination. This receptor carries the CDR3 CASSYRQDYGYTF. Read as DNA, the sequence is TGTGCCAGCAGTTACCGACAGGACTATGGCTACACCTTC.